This T cell receptor (beta chain) emerged from a study of graft-versus-host responses after intestinal transplantation. Study context: Recipients had multivisceral, liver-intestinal, or isolated intestinal transplants. Recipients were all induced with anti-thymocyte globulin, then given tacrolimus and steroids for 3 to 4 years. General study points: When patients had graft-donor T cell macrochimerism, their allografts held high graft-versus-host to host-versus-graft clonal ratios. GvH clones were identified in recipient marrow, with some first appearing in ileum or blood.

A note on this clone: What it binds is unknown.

Trimming pared 3 bases from V and 0 bases from J, leaving 8 bases between. This CDR3 region has 13 residues. Germline values: CDR1 SQVTM, CDR2 ANQGSEA. Here immunoSEQ multiplex PCR was the method, and the copy in TCRdb shows in-frame clones only, minus some. The table records around 97,000 clones, approximately 93% of them present only once. The chain couples TRBV29-1 to TRBJ1-1, with D hard to call. This receptor was identified in a human donor who received an intestinal transplant. The sequenced sample was unstimulated CD8+ T cells sorted from spleen or lymph node cells, obtained before intestinal transplant. The CDR3 coding sequence is TGCAGCGTTGAGCCCGGGTTGAACACTGAAGCTTTCTTT. Its protein is CSVEPGLNTEAFF.